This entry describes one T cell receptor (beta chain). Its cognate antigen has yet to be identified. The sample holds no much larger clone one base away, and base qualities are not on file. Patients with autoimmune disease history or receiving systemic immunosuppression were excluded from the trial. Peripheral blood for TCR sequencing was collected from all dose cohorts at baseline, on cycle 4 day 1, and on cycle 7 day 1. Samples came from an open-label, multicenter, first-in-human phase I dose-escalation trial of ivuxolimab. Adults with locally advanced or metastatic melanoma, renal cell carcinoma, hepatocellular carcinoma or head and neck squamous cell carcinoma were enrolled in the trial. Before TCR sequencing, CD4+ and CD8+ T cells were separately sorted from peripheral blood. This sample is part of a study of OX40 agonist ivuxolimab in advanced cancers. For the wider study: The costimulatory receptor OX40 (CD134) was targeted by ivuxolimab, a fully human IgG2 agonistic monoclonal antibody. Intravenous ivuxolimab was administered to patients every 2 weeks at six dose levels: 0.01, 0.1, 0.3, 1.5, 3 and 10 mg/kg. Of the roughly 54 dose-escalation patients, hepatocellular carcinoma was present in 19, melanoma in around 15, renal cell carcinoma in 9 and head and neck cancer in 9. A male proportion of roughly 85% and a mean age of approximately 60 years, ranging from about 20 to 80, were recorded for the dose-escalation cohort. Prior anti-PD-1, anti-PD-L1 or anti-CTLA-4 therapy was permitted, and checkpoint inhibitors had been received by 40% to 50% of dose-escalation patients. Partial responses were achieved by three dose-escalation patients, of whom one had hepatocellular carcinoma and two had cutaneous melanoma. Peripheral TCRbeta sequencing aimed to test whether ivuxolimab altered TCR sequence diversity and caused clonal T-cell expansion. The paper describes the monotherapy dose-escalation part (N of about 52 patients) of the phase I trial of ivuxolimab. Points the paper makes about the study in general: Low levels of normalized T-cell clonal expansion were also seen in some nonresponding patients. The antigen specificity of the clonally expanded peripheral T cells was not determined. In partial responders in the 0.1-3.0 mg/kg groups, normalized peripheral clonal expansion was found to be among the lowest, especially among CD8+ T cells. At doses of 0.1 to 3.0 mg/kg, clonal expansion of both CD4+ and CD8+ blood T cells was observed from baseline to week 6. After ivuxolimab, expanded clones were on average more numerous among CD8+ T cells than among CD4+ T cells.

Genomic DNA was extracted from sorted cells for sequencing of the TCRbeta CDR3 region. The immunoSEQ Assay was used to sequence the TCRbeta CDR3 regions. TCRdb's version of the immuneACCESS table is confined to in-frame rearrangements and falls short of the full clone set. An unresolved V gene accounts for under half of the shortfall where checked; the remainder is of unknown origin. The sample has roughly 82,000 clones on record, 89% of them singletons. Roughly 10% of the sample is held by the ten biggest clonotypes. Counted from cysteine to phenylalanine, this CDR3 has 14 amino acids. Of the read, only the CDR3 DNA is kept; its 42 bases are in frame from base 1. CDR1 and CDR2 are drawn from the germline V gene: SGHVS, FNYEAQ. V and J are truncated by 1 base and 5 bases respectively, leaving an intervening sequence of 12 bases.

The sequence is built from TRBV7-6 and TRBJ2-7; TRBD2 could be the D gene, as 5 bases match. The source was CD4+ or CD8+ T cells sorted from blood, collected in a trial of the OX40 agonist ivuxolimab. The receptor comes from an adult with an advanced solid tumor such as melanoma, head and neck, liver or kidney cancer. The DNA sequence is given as TGTGCCAGCAGCTTAGGCGGGCCGGACGACGAGCAGTACTTC. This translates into CASSLGGPDDEQYF.